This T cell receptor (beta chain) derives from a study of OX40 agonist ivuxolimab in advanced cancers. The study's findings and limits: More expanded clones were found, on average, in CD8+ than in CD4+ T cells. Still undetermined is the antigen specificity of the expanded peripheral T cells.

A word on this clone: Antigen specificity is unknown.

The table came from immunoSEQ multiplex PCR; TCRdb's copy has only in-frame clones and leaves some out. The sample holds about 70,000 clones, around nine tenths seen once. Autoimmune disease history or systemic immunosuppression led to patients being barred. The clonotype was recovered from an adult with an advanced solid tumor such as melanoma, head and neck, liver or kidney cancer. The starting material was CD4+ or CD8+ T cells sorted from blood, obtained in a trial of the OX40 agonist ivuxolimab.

This CDR3 reads CASSLGSRVSTDTQYF. CDR3 nucleotides: TGTGCCAGCAGCTTAGGTAGCAGGGTGAGCACAGATACGCAGTATTTT. This chain uses TRBV11-3 with TRBJ2-3; tentative D call: TRBD1 (5 bases). Trimming cost V 1 base and J 0 bases, with 11 bases left between them. This CDR3 spans 16 amino acids. Germline V gene data show CDR1 as SGHNT and CDR2 as YENEEA.